This TCR beta chain was captured in a study of cytomegalovirus exposure and HLA in healthy donors. Study conclusions and caveats: The study labeled 164 TCR beta chains cytomegalovirus-associated.

Assay used: immunoSEQ multiplex PCR; TCRdb lists only in-frame clones, some missing. The sample holds hundreds of thousands of clones, roughly 84% seen once. Details on this clone: Its target is not known.

This CDR3 region has 17 residues. Germline CDR1 SGHRS, CDR2 YFSETQ. After removal of 4 bases from V and 0 bases from J, the junction contained 8 bases not matched to a gene. Sequenced: PBMCs. V gene TRBV5-1 combines with J gene TRBJ2-3; 10 bases map to TRBD2. The receptor was derived from a woman under 30 in good health and CMV-seropositive. The CDR3 sequence: CASSPGLAASSTDTQYF. As DNA, the CDR3 is TGCGCCAGCAGCCCAGGACTAGCGGCTTCTAGCACAGATACGCAGTATTTT.